The subject of this entry is one T cell receptor (beta chain). The antigen remains unidentified. The CDR3 totals 13 residues. From germline, CDR1 is MNHEY and CDR2 SVGAGI. V was trimmed by 5 bases and J by 11 bases, leaving 18 bases between them. PCR used 60 Vbeta primers and 13 Jbeta primers. Using immunoSEQ multiplex PCR, the repertoire was profiled, and TCRdb retains in-frame clones only, with some absent. The sample has about 180,000 clones; roughly four fifths are singletons. The data stem from a study of cytomegalovirus exposure and HLA in healthy donors. Study-level results: Later work found most CMV-associated TCR beta chains apparently HLA-restricted. Using a false discovery rate of 0.05, a later analysis showed that fewer than 20,000 TCR beta sequences were associated with HLA alleles. It was reported in a later analysis that an Asian-associated ancestry cluster showed fewer N-insertions than the 666-donor mean.

What was sequenced was PBMCs. This clonotype was obtained from a male donor in good health and CMV-seronegative. V usage is TRBV6-5 and J usage is TRBJ1-1; D possibly corresponds to TRBD1 (5 bases). The CDR3 DNA sequence: TGTGCCAGCAGTCCTGGACCCGGGACTAAGGCTTTCTTT. This codes for CASSPGPGTKAFF.